These 27 T cell receptor beta chains share one sample of origin, sequenced in a study of cytotoxic CD8 clonotypes in ibrutinib-treated CLL. Repertoires were generated with immunoSEQ multiplex PCR, while TCRdb's copy carries only in-frame clones and drops some. The repertoire holds about 200,000 clones, with approximately 75% as singletons. The sequencing here drew on PBMCs, taken after 12 months of ibrutinib treatment. Receptors originate from a human donor with chronic lymphocytic leukemia.

The chain employs TRBV21-1 and TRBJ2-5. TRBV21-1 is classified as a pseudogene. The CDR3 length is 18 residues. The CDR3 sequence: CASSKKGTQLKLKETQYF. The CDR3, as DNA: TGTGCCAGCAGCAAAAAGGGGACCCAGCTGAAACTAAAAGAGACCCAGTACTTC.

The table lists this clone with a few counts. This chain connects TRBV6-5 to TRBJ2-2; D is possibly TRBD1 (5 bases). Germline V gene lookup returns CDR1 MNHEY and CDR2 SVGAGI. Trimming stripped 7 bases from V and 2 bases from J, with 11 bases between. CDR3 length: 14 amino acids. CDR3 nucleotide sequence: TGTGCCAGCAACCAGGGCCTTAACACCGGGGAGCTGTTTTTT. Its translation is CASNQGLNTGELFF.

This chain connects TRBV30 to TRBJ1-2; D may be TRBD1 (5 bases). CDR1 and CDR2 from the germline V gene are GTSNPN and SVGIG (reference sequence). V was shortened by 5 bases and J by 2 bases, with 18 bases between the two germline ends. The CDR3 runs to 15 residues. The CDR3 loop reads CAWPGDGHKNYGYTF. The DNA for the CDR3 is TGTGCCTGGCCCGGGGATGGACACAAGAACTATGGCTACACCTTC.

The sample holds a few counts of this clone. The chain recombines TRBV7-8 with TRBJ2-3; 7 bases map to TRBD1. Per the germline V gene, CDR1 is SGHVS and CDR2 is FQNEAQ. This CDR3 has 16 amino acids. V dropped 4 bases and J dropped 2; count of bases not matched to a gene: 9. The CDR3 nucleotides are TGTGCCAGCAGCTCCGGGACAGTTTTAACCACAGATACGCAGTATTTT. Protein sequence: CASSSGTVLTTDTQYF.

This clone was picked up a small number of times. This chain links TRBV6-5 with TRBJ1-2; 9 bases agree with TRBD1. Germline lookup yields CDR1 MNHEY and CDR2 SVGAGI. Trimming took 6 bases from V and 4 from J; bases not matched to a gene: 6. CDR3 length: 14 amino acids. CDR3 region: CASRLGQGIYGYTF. The DNA for the CDR3 is TGTGCCAGCAGACTTGGACAGGGGATCTATGGCTACACCTTC.

This clone was seen only a few times. CDR3 sequence (DNA): TGTGCCAGCAGTTTTTCCCAGGCGAGGGCCAATCAGCCCCAGCATTTT. Its translation: CASSFSQARANQPQHF. The chain links TRBV28 to TRBJ1-5; D not certain. Germline V CDR1 and CDR2: MDHEN, SYDVKM. The CDR3 length is 16 residues. V was trimmed by 3 bases and J by 3 bases, leaving 15 bases between them.

This chain links TRBV6-6 with TRBJ1-1; tentatively, D is TRBD1 (5 bases). The CDR3 is made up of 14 amino acids. CDR1 is MNHNY, CDR2 SVGAGI, per germline (reference sequence). V gave up 3 bases and J gave up 0 bases, with 8 bases separating them. CDR3 in amino acids: CASSYLGLNTEAFF. The CDR3 coding sequence is TGTGCCAGCAGTTATCTGGGACTGAACACTGAAGCTTTCTTT.

This rearrangement joins TRBV10-2 to TRBJ2-7; a weak D match, TRBD2 (6 bases). Germline CDR1 reads WSHSY; CDR2 reads SAAADI. CDR3 length: 14 amino acids. The V end lost 3 bases, the J end lost 2 bases, and 11 bases lay between the germline ends. The CDR3 spells CASSEPSETYEQYF. Here the CDR3 DNA reads TGCGCCAGCAGTGAACCTAGCGAGACCTACGAGCAGTACTTC.

In this sample, this clone turned up a few times. The J gene is TRBJ1-2, the V gene TRBV9; 10 bases are shared with TRBD1. The CDR3 loop spans 17 amino acids. Germline-derived CDR1 and CDR2 are SGDLS and YYNGEE. V shed 3 bases, J shed 2 bases, and the junction held 10 bases outside the gene matches. Here the CDR3 reads CASSAPGQGTSNYGYTF. The CDR3 coding sequence is TGTGCCAGCAGCGCGCCGGGACAGGGGACTTCCAACTATGGCTACACCTTC.

The CDR3 loop reads CASSLARATGELFF. The CDR3, as DNA: TGTGCCAGCAGCTTGGCCCGGGCCACCGGGGAGCTGTTTTTT. The chain couples TRBV7-3 to TRBJ2-2; D unclear. CDR3 length equals 14 residues. V was trimmed by 3 bases and J by 4 bases, leaving 9 bases between them. CDR1 and CDR2 (germline): SGHTA, FQGTGA.

The chain carries TRBV6-5 and TRBJ2-7; D gene ambiguous. CDR1 MNHEY and CDR2 SVGAGI come from the germline V gene. The CDR3 totals 13 residues. V was pared by 4 bases and J by 2 bases, with 9 bases between. The CDR3 DNA reads TGTGCCAGCAGTTCCCTATACGCCTACGAGCAGTACTTC. Translation gives CASSSLYAYEQYF.

This sequence joins TRBV7-9 and TRBJ1-5, with D possibly TRBD1 on 5 matching bases. This CDR3 region has 14 residues. The germline V and J ends were trimmed by 1 base and 4 bases, with 8 bases remaining between them. Germline V gives CDR1 SEHNR, CDR2 FQNEAQ (reference sequence). CDR3 loop: CASSLEAGNQPQHF. CDR3 sequence (DNA): TGTGCCAGCAGCTTAGAGGCAGGGAATCAGCCCCAGCATTTT.

This clone was seen a few times. The rearrangement links TRBV15 to TRBJ1-3; the D is unclear. Between the trimmed V and J ends, which lost 2 bases and 4 bases, there was a span of 9 bases. Germline values: CDR1 LNHNV, CDR2 YYDKDF (reference sequence). The CDR3 contains 14 residues. Here the CDR3 DNA reads TGTGCCACCAGCAGATCAGGCCTGGGAAACACCATATATTTT. It codes for CATSRSGLGNTIYF.

This rearrangement joins TRBV28 to TRBJ2-7; D is undetermined. The germline V gene encodes CDR1 MDHEN and CDR2 SYDVKM. Deletions cut 3 bases from V and 2 bases from J, with 8 bases between. The CDR3 totals 13 residues. CDR3 in DNA: TGTGCCAGCAGTTTTCAAGGTGCCTACGAGCAGTACTTC. The encoded protein is CASSFQGAYEQYF.

The chain has TRBV6-5 and TRBJ1-5; weak D call: TRBD1 (6 bases). CDR3 length: 13 amino acids. V was shortened by 5 bases and J by 2 bases, with 7 bases between the two germline ends. Germline CDR1 reads MNHEY; CDR2 reads SVGAGI. The CDR3 region has the DNA TGTGCCAGCAGTAGACAGGGCAATCAGCCCCAGCATTTT. The encoded protein is CASSRQGNQPQHF.

As to this clone: Relative to the germline gene, one junction end is altered; a read error may explain this. The V call is TRBV15, the J call TRBJ2-7; TRBD2 agrees at 9 bases. This CDR3 is built from 15 residues. The germline CDR1 and CDR2 sequences are LNHNV and YYDKDF (reference sequence). Written as DNA, the CDR3 is TGTGCCACCAGCAGAGATCGGTCTAGCGGGGTGAGAGAGCACTTC. It specifies CATSRDRSSGVREHF.

The rearrangement joins TRBV28 to TRBJ1-3, with 10 bases that match TRBD1. There are 18 residues in the CDR3. Germline-derived CDR1 and CDR2 are MDHEN and SYDVKM. The J segment lost 0 bases and the V segment lost 4 bases, leaving 9 bases of the junction unmatched. The CDR3 coding sequence is TGTGCCAGCAGTTCTCCAAGACAGGGGGCAGTCTCTGGAAACACCATATATTTT. Translating gives CASSSPRQGAVSGNTIYF.

This clone was detected only a few times. V and J are TRBV6-6 and TRBJ1-5; D is possibly TRBD1 (5 bases). Germline CDR1 MNHNY, CDR2 SVGAGI (reference sequence). CDR3 length equals 13 residues. The V end was cut by 6 bases, the J end by 3 bases, with 9 bases between. The CDR3 sequence: CASRTGNNQPQHF. CDR3 coding DNA: TGTGCCAGCAGAACAGGTAACAATCAGCCCCAGCATTTT.

With regard to this clone: One junction end does not reproduce the germline sequence, and a read error may be involved. Other DNA sequences from this sample encode an identical CDR3 as well. V and J are TRBV6-5 and TRBJ1-2; 7 bases are a match to TRBD1. The CDR3 extends over 15 amino acids. Germline V gene data show CDR1 as MNHEY and CDR2 as SVGAGI. The CDR3 region is CASSPTTGSGYGYTF. The CDR3 bases are TGTGCCAGCAGCCCAACGACAGGGAGCGGCTATGGCTACACCTTT.

The chain is built from TRBV28 and TRBJ2-7; D is unresolved. V lost 4 bases to trimming and J lost 3 bases, with 19 bases between them. Germline V CDR1 and CDR2: MDHEN, SYDVKM. The CDR3 runs 16 residues. This CDR3 reads CASSSPRAVVYYEQYF. DNA for the CDR3: TGTGCCAGCAGTTCCCCGAGAGCCGTAGTGTACTACGAGCAGTACTTC.

J is TRBJ2-3 and V is TRBV7-8, with D uncertain. The CDR3 has 14 amino acids. The V gene's germline CDR1 is SGHVS and CDR2 FQNEAQ. V lost 0 bases to trimming and J lost 6 bases, with 10 bases between them. The CDR3 region has the DNA TGTGCCAGCAGCTTAGCGCGCTCCCAGGATACGCAGTATTTT. This gives the protein CASSLARSQDTQYF.

The gene calls are TRBV2 and TRBJ1-1, with a tentative D call TRBD1 (5 bases). The CDR3 is 15 amino acids. Germline lookup yields CDR1 SNHLY and CDR2 FYNNEI. V lost 8 bases, J lost 10 bases, and 26 bases lay in between. The CDR3 region is CASGEGRAPKGVAFF. The CDR3 DNA reads TGTGCCAGCGGGGAAGGCCGGGCCCCTAAAGGGGTAGCTTTCTTT.

The rearrangement links TRBV5-4 to TRBJ1-4, with unresolved D. Germline lookup yields CDR1 SGHNT and CDR2 YYREEE (reference sequence). V was pared by 1 base and J by 5 bases, with 6 bases between. The CDR3 is 13 residues long. The CDR3 sequence: CASSLRLNEKLFF. The CDR3 DNA reads as TGTGCCAGCAGCTTGCGGCTCAATGAAAAACTGTTTTTT. The variable domain in full, completed from reference TRBV5-4 and TRBJ1-4, reads ETGVTQSPTHLIKTRGQQVTLRCSSQSGHNTVSWYQQALGQGPQFIFQYYREEENGRGNFPPRFSGLQFPNYSSELNVNALELDDSALYLCASSLRLNEKLFFGSGTQLSVL.

The V gene is TRBV29-1, the J gene TRBJ1-2, with TRBD1 matching over 7 bases. This CDR3 has 13 residues. CDR1 is SQVTM, CDR2 ANQGSEA, per germline. V trimming: 6 bases; J trimming: 6 bases; junction bases outside the gene matches: 10. DNA of the CDR3: TGCAGCGTCATAGGACAGGCCCGGGATGGCTACACCTTC. It yields the protein CSVIGQARDGYTF.

This rearrangement joins TRBV27 to TRBJ2-7, with TRBD2 matching 9 bases. The junction had 5 bases not matched to a gene; V was cut back by 3 bases and J by 2 bases. The CDR3 is 15 residues long. The germline gives CDR1 MNHEY, CDR2 SMNVEV (reference sequence). The DNA of the CDR3 is TGTGCCAGCAGTTTTTCGGTAGCGGGGGCCTACGAGCAGTACTTC. It yields the protein CASSFSVAGAYEQYF.

J is TRBJ2-1 and V is TRBV4-1; a possible D gene is TRBD1 (6 bases). CDR3 length equals 17 residues. CDR1 MGHRA and CDR2 YSYEKL come from the germline V gene. V lost 0 bases and J lost 6, with 18 bases in between. CDR3 sequence: CASSQDWQGRQTNEQFF. The CDR3 DNA reads TGCGCCAGCAGCCAAGATTGGCAGGGGAGACAAACCAATGAGCAGTTCTTC.

This clone occurred once. This chain joins TRBV11-2 and TRBJ2-5; 8 bases are shared with TRBD1. The CDR3 consists of 15 residues. CDR1 and CDR2 (germline): SGHAT, FQNNGV. The junction had 6 bases not matched to a gene; V was cut back by 0 bases and J by 6 bases. The chain's CDR3 is CASSLDLDRVQTQYF. CDR3 coding DNA: TGTGCCAGCAGCTTAGATCTGGACAGGGTCCAGACCCAGTACTTC.